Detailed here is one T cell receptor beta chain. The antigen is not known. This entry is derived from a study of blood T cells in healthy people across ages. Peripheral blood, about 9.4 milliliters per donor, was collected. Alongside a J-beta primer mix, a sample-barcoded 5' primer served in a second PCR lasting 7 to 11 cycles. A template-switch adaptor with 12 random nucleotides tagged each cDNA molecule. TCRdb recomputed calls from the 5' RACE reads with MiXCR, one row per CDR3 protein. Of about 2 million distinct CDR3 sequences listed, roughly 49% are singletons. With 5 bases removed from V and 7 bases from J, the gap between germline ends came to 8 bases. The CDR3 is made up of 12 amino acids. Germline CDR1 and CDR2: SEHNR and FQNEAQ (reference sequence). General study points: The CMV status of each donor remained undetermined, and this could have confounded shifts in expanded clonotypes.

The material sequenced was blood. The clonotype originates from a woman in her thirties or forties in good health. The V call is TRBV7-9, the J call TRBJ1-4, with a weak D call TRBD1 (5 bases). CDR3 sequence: CASSVGLEKLFF. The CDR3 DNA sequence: TGTGCCAGCAGCGTGGGGCTTGAAAAACTGTTTTTT.